This passage covers 7 T cell receptor beta chains from one sample sequenced in a study of cytomegalovirus exposure and HLA in healthy donors. Vbeta (60) and Jbeta (13) primers were used in the PCR. This table comes from immunoSEQ multiplex PCR, and its TCRdb copy is limited to in-frame clones, with some not included. The data contain 120,000 or so clones, 76% of them seen just once; the ten biggest clones take up 13%. Sequenced sample: PBMCs. The receptors here all came from a man under 40 in good health and CMV-seropositive.

V gene TRBV5-1 combines with J gene TRBJ1-4, with no clear D. The CDR3 has 16 residues. In germline, CDR1 is SGHRS, CDR2 YFSETQ. Trimming cost V 5 bases and J 4 bases, with 18 bases left between them. CDR3 coding DNA: TGCGCCAGCAGGACCCGGACGGGGTTAAGTAATGAAAAACTGTTTTTT. Residues: CASRTRTGLSNEKLFF.

About this clone itself: The same CDR3 also results from other DNA sequences found in this sample. J is TRBJ1-2 and V is TRBV5-4, with D possibly matching TRBD1 (6 bases). The V gene lost 0 bases and the J gene lost 6 bases, with 6 bases spanning the gap. The CDR3 loop spans 12 amino acids. CDR1 is SGHNT, CDR2 YYREEE, per germline (reference sequence). The CDR3 loop reads CASSLDRDGYTF. The CDR3 DNA reads TGTGCCAGCAGCTTGGACAGGGATGGCTACACCTTC.

This clone was observed a single time. V usage is TRBV2 and J usage is TRBJ1-6, with TRBD1 matching 8 bases. The CDR3 is made up of 16 amino acids. Germline lookup yields CDR1 SNHLY and CDR2 FYNNEI. Germline trimming cut 6 bases from V and 1 base from J; bases unmatched to any gene: 5. Here the CDR3 DNA reads TGTGCCAGCAGCAGAACAGGGGGATCCTATAATTCACCCCTCCACTTT. Protein product: CASSRTGGSYNSPLHF.

The chain links TRBV5-6 to TRBJ2-5; 11 nucleotides align to TRBD2. The CDR3 covers 16 residues. With 2 bases clipped from V and 5 bases from J, the junction kept 8 bases outside the gene matches. Looked up from germline, CDR1 is SGHDT and CDR2 is YYEEEE. The DNA of the CDR3 is TGTGCCAGCAGCTTAACTAGCGGGGGAACTAAGGAGACCCAGTACTTC. This translates into CASSLTSGGTKETQYF.

The chain joins TRBV7-9 to TRBJ2-7; tentatively, D is TRBD1 (6 bases). V gave up 8 bases and J gave up 3 bases, with 11 bases separating them. The CDR3 loop spans 12 amino acids. Looked up from germline, CDR1 is SEHNR and CDR2 is FQNEAQ (reference sequence). The CDR3 nucleotides are TGTGCCAGCGGGGACACCGACTACGAGCAGTACTTC. This encodes CASGDTDYEQYF.

This chain joins TRBV2 and TRBJ1-1; maybe TRBD1 (5 bases). Germline V lookup: CDR1 SNHLY, CDR2 FYNNEI. The CDR3 length is 15 residues. V was trimmed by 3 bases and J by 5 bases, leaving 16 bases between them. Here the CDR3 reads CASSEGPSAGTEAFF. The CDR3, as DNA: TGTGCCAGCAGTGAGGGTCCTTCCGCAGGGACTGAAGCTTTCTTT.

The chain couples TRBV21-1 to TRBJ2-7; the table's D call of TRBD1 was not tested on the DNA. TRBV21-1 is a pseudogene. The CDR3 totals 13 residues. This CDR3 is CASAGQGSYEQYF. DNA of the CDR3: TGTGCCAGCGCGGGACAGGGCTCCTACGAGCAGTACTTC.